The clone carrying this T cell receptor (beta chain) has a single count. Antigen specificity is unknown. Method: immunoSEQ multiplex PCR; TCRdb's copy keeps in-frame clones and lacks some. Altogether about 120,000 clones are present, 88% being singletons, with the ten largest covering nearly 6.5%. Donors came from a validation cohort of over 100 subjects, distinct from the first 666-subject cohort. This sample is drawn from a study of cytomegalovirus exposure and HLA in healthy donors. Broader study findings: The study found most TCR sequences rare, yet found some public TCRs in many donors. The study listed approximately 170 cytomegalovirus-associated TCR beta chains.

V lost 0 bases and J 2 bases, leaving 11 bases between the germline ends. Germline CDR1 reads SGHRS; CDR2 reads YFSETQ. This CDR3 is built from 16 residues. The specimen was PBMCs. The V call is TRBV5-1, the J call TRBJ1-4; D possibly corresponds to TRBD1 (5 bases). The source is a woman aged 18-29 years in good health and CMV-seropositive. The CDR3 region has the DNA TGCGCCAGCAGCTTGGTGGCAGGGACTACTAATGAAAAACTGTTTTTT. Translated: CASSLVAGTTNEKLFF. Drawing the rest from reference TRBV5-1 and TRBJ1-4, the complete variable domain is KAGVTQTPRYLIKTRGQQVTLSCSPISGHRSVSWYQQTPGQGLQFLFEYFSETQRNKGNFPGRFSGRQFSNSRSEMNVSTLELGDSALYLCASSLVAGTTNEKLFFGSGTQLSVL.